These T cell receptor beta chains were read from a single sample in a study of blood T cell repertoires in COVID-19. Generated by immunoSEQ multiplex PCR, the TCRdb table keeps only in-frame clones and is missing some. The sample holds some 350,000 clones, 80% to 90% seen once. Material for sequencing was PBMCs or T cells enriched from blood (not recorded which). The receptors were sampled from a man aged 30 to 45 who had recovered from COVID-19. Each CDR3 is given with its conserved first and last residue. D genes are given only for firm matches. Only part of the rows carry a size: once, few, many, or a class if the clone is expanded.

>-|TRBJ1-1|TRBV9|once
CASSLTQGLNTEAFF
TGTGCCAGCAGCTTAACACAGGGTTTGAACACTGAAGCTTTCTTT
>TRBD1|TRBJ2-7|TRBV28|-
CASSPVRRGQLRSYEQYF
TGTGCCAGCAGTCCTGTCCGAAGGGGACAGTTGAGGAGCTACGAGCAGTACTTC
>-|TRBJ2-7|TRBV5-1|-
CASSSRGGTYEQYF
TGCGCCAGCAGCTCGCGCGGCGGAACCTACGAGCAGTACTTC
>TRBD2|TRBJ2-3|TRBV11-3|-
CASSLGPSGSTDTQYF
TGTGCCAGCAGCTTAGGTCCTAGCGGGAGCACAGATACGCAGTATTTT
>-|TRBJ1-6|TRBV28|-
CASSLSVSAFNSPLHF
TGTGCCAGCAGTTTATCCGTCAGTGCCTTTAATTCACCCCTCCACTTT
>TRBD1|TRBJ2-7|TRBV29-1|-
CSVGGPGTGSYEQYF
TGCAGCGTTGGGGGGCCCGGGACAGGCTCCTACGAGCAGTACTTC
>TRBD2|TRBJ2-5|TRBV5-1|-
CASSSYGGAGETQYF
TGCGCCAGCAGCTCGTACGGGGGGGCAGGGGAGACCCAGTACTTC
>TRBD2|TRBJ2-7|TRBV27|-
CASRLAGGPYEQYF
TGTGCCAGCCGCCTAGCGGGGGGACCATACGAGCAGTACTTC
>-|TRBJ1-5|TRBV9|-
CASSVEPGSGQPQHF
TGTGCCAGCAGCGTAGAGCCGGGTTCTGGTCAGCCCCAGCATTTT
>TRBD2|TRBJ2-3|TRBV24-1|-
CATSDPGLVSDTQYF
TGTGCCACCAGTGACCCGGGACTAGTTTCAGATACGCAGTATTTT
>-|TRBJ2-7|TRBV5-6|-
CASSLGSSYEQYF
TGTGCCAGCAGTCTCGGGTCATCCTACGAGCAGTACTTC
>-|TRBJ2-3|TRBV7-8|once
CASSLDPAGLSTDTQYF
TGTGCCAGCAGCTTAGACCCCGCAGGGCTTAGCACAGATACGCAGTATTTT
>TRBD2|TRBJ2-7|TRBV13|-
CASSSGQLAGAPLSYEQYF
TGTGCCAGCAGCTCGGGGCAGCTAGCGGGGGCTCCGCTCTCCTACGAGCAGTACTTC
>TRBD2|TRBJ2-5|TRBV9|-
CASSAPRASGLETQYF
TGTGCCAGCAGCGCGCCCCGCGCTAGCGGTTTAGAGACCCAGTACTTC
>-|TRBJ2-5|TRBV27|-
CASSLFKFPGETQYF
TGTGCCAGCAGTTTATTTAAGTTCCCGGGAGAGACCCAGTACTTC
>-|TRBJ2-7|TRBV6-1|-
CASSEAVVYEQYF
TGTGCCAGCAGTGAAGCGGTAGTCTACGAGCAGTACTTC
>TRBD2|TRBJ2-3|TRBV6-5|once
CASGLAGPFTDTQYF
TGTGCCAGCGGTCTAGCGGGCCCTTTCACAGATACGCAGTATTTT
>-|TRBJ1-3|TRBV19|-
CASNTYRTPVYF
TGTGCCAGTAATACCTACCGGACACCAGTATATTTT
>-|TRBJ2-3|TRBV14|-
CASSTGGSTDTQYF
TGTGCCAGCAGTACAGGCGGTAGCACAGATACGCAGTATTTT
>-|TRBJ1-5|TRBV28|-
CASSLGRDNQPQHF
TGTGCCAGCAGTTTGGGCAGGGACAATCAGCCCCAGCATTTT
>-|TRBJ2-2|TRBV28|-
CASSRLITGELFF
TGTGCCAGCAGCAGACTGATCACCGGGGAGCTGTTTTTT
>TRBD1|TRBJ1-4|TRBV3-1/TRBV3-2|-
CASSQDLGGQGVNEKLFF
TGTGCCAGCAGCCAAGATTTAGGCGGACAGGGGGTTAATGAAAAACTGTTTTTT
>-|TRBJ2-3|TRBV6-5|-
CASSFFTDTQYF
TGTGCCAGCAGTTTCTTCACAGATACGCAGTATTTT
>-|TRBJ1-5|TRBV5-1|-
CASSSYSNDNQPQHF
TGCGCCAGCAGCTCATACAGCAACGACAATCAGCCCCAGCATTTT
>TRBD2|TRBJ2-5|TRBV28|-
CASSGLASQETQYF
TGTGCCAGCAGTGGACTAGCCTCACAAGAGACCCAGTACTTC
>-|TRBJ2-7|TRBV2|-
CASSGGSISYEQYF
TGTGCCAGCAGTGGTGGTAGCATCTCCTACGAGCAGTACTTC
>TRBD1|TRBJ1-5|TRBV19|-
CARPPTTGENQPQHF
TGTGCCAGACCACCCACGACAGGGGAAAATCAGCCCCAGCATTTT
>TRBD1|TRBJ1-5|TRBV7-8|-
CASSAGQGSNQPQHF
TGTGCCAGCAGCGCAGGACAGGGGAGCAATCAGCCCCAGCATTTT
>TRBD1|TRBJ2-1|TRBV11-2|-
CASSPRGQGEEQFF
TGTGCCAGCAGCCCCCGAGGACAGGGGGAAGAGCAGTTCTTC
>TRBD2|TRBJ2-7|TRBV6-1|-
CASSELAGGSYEQYF
TGTGCCAGCAGTGAATTGGCGGGGGGCTCCTACGAGCAGTACTTC
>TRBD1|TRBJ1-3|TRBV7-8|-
CASSYTGTGWRNTIYF
TGTGCCAGCAGCTACACAGGGACAGGGTGGCGAAACACCATATATTTT